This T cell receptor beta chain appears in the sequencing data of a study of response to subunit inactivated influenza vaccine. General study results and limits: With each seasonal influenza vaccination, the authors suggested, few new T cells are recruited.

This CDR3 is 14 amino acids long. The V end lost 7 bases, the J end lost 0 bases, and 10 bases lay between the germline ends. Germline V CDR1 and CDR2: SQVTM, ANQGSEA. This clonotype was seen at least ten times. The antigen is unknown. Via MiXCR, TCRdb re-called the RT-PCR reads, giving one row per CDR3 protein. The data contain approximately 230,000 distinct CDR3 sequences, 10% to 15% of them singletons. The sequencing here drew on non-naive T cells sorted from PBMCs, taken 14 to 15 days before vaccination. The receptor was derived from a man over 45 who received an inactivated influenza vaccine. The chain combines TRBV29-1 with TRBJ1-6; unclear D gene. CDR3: CSGPGSSYNSPLHF. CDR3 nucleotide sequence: TGCAGCGGACCGGGCAGCTCCTATAATTCACCCCTCCACTTT.